This T cell receptor (beta chain) derives from a study of OX40 agonist ivuxolimab in advanced cancers. Overall study: Prior anti-PD-1, anti-PD-L1 or anti-CTLA-4 therapy did not bar entry, and roughly 40% had some.

Regarding this clone: Its antigen is unknown. The sample holds other DNA sequences that translate to the same CDR3.

Patients had blood sampled at baseline and again on cycle 4 day 1 and cycle 7 day 1. The assay was immunoSEQ multiplex PCR, and TCRdb's table has in-frame clones only and misses some. The table shows under 85,000 clones, with about nine tenths occurring only once. Study results and limitations: Clonal expansion was seen in CD4+ and CD8+ blood T cells by week 6 at 0.1 to 3.0 mg/kg. Expanded peripheral T cells had an undetermined antigen specificity.

Trimming cost V 0 bases and J 0 bases, with 1 base left between them. The CDR3 is 13 residues long. Per the germline V gene, CDR1 is KGHSH and CDR2 is LQKENI. The V gene is TRBV18, the J gene TRBJ2-3; D remains unclear. This clonotype was obtained from an adult with an advanced solid tumor such as melanoma, head and neck, liver or kidney cancer. This material consisted of CD4+ or CD8+ T cells sorted from blood, taken in a trial of the OX40 agonist ivuxolimab. CDR3 nucleotide sequence: TGTGCCAGCTCACCACCTAGCACAGATACGCAGTATTTT. As protein: CASSPPSTDTQYF.